What follows is one T cell receptor (beta chain) and its context. These data belong to a study of blood T cell repertoires in COVID-19. On the study more broadly: Sample material is recorded as cDNA or gDNA derived from T cells, B-cell-depleted T cells, or PBMCs.

Study processing details: Amplifying reference gene primers gave estimates of nucleated cell counts. Produced via immunoSEQ multiplex PCR; TCRdb's table is partial and in-frame only. V and J calls and clone size come straight from that table; D and trimming were deduced from the DNA. The top ten hold approximately 4.6% of the sample, which has 100,000 to 150,000 clones, 90% seen once. The CDR3 contains 19 residues. The V and J ends lost 2 bases and 1 base, in that order; junction bases with no gene match: 10. Germline assignment: CDR1 LGHNA and CDR2 YSLEER. The chain uses TRBV4-3 and TRBJ2-7; 14 positions agree with TRBD2. The sample consisted of peripheral blood. The clonotype originates from a man aged 60 to 69 with COVID-19, enrolled during active disease. The CDR3 DNA sequence: TGCGCCAGCAGCCAATTCCCCCCGGGACTAGCGGGAGCGTCCTACGAGCAGTACTTC. It yields the protein CASSQFPPGLAGASYEQYF.